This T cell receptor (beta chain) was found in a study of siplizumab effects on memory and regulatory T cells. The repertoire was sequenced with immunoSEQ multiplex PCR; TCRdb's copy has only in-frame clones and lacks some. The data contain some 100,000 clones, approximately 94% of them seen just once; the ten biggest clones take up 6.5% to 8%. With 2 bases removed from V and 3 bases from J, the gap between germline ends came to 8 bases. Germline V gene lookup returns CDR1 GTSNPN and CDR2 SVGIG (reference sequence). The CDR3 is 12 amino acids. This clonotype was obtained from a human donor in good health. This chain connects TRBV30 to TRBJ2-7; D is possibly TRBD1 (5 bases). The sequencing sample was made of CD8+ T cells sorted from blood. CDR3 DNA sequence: TGTGCCTGGAGTCCAGGGCTCTACGAGCAGTACTTC. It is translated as CAWSPGLYEQYF.